Following are 24 T cell receptor beta chains from one sample sequenced in a study of shared clonotypes between healthy human individuals. Terminally differentiated effector memory CD45RA+ cells were excluded by CCR7 positive selection of CD45RO-negative cells. Method: immunoSEQ multiplex PCR; TCRdb's copy keeps in-frame clones and lacks some. The profile covers 760,000 or so clones, with about 96% appearing a single time and less than 0.25% taken by the ten largest. The sample was naive CD8+ T cells sorted from blood. These receptors were obtained from a man younger than 40 in good health.

The V gene is TRBV6-1, the J gene TRBJ2-7; D not resolved. The V end was cut by 0 bases, the J end by 1 base, with 7 bases between. The CDR3 totals 14 residues. Germline CDR1 reads MNHNS; CDR2 reads SASEGT. The CDR3 DNA is TGTGCCAGCAGTGAAGCCGACGGATCCTACGAGCAGTACTTC. Translating gives CASSEADGSYEQYF.

This chain connects TRBV28 to TRBJ2-7; D uncertain. CDR1 is MDHEN and CDR2 is SYDVKM in the germline V gene. The V end lost 7 bases, the J end lost 1 base, and 17 bases lay between the germline ends. The CDR3 runs 15 residues. The DNA for the CDR3 is TGTGCCAGCACCCCGACTGCCCGCCCTTCCTACGAGCAGTACTTC. This encodes CASTPTARPSYEQYF.

This sequence joins TRBV5-6 and TRBJ2-7; 9 bases align to TRBD2. The CDR3 is 16 residues long. V lost 5 bases, J lost 2 bases, and 11 bases stayed unmatched. The germline V gene has CDR1 SGHDT and CDR2 YYEEEE. CDR3 region: CASSRGPPSGTYEQYF. In DNA, the CDR3 is TGTGCCAGCAGTCGAGGTCCGCCTAGCGGGACCTACGAGCAGTACTTC.

The rearrangement joins TRBV7-6 to TRBJ2-1, with unresolved D. Deletions cut 1 base from V and 5 bases from J, with 6 bases between. CDR1 and CDR2 (germline): SGHVS, FNYEAQ. This CDR3 is 13 amino acids long. The CDR3 bases are TGTGCCAGCAGCTTAGGAGAGGACAATGAGCAGTTCTTC. Its translation: CASSLGEDNEQFF.

This clone was seen once. The chain recombines TRBV5-4 with TRBJ2-7, with D possibly TRBD2 on 5 matching bases. CDR1 is SGHNT, CDR2 YYREEE, per germline (reference sequence). V dropped 2 bases and J dropped 0 bases, with 9 bases sitting between them. This CDR3 comprises 14 residues. CDR3 in amino acids: CASSFGVSSYEQYF. CDR3 bases: TGTGCCAGCAGCTTCGGGGTCAGCTCCTACGAGCAGTACTTC.

The genes are TRBV4-1 and TRBJ2-5, with a possible D match to TRBD2 (6 bases). Germline V lookup: CDR1 MGHRA, CDR2 YSYEKL. The CDR3 contains 16 residues. The V end was cut by 0 bases, the J end by 1 base, with 12 bases between. The CDR3 here is CASSQEDGRAQETQYF. In DNA form, the CDR3 reads TGCGCCAGCAGCCAAGAAGACGGGAGAGCCCAAGAGACCCAGTACTTC.

This chain connects TRBV2 to TRBJ2-1; 12 positions match TRBD2. The germline V gene has CDR1 SNHLY and CDR2 FYNNEI. The length of the CDR3 is 15 residues. J lost 5 bases, V lost 5 bases, and 4 bases had no gene match. The CDR3 loop is CASSTGLAGNNEQFF. The CDR3 bases are TGTGCCAGCAGTACTGGACTAGCGGGAAACAATGAGCAGTTCTTC.

This clone was recorded once. The gene calls are TRBV2 and TRBJ2-4; possibly TRBD2 for D (5 bases). CDR1 and CDR2 from the germline V gene are SNHLY and FYNNEI. Trimming took 7 bases from V and 3 from J, leaving 13 bases between them. The CDR3 is 14 amino acids. The CDR3 nucleotides are TGTGCCAGCAACACCCGGGAAGGCAAAAACATTCAGTACTTC. Translating it yields CASNTREGKNIQYF.

In the case of this clone: Other nucleotide sequences from this sample produce the same CDR3. The rearrangement links TRBV7-9 to TRBJ2-5, with D unresolved. The germline gives CDR1 SEHNR, CDR2 FQNEAQ (reference sequence). The CDR3 has 12 residues. V was clipped by 3 bases and J by 0 bases, with 2 bases between them. The CDR3 loop is CASSFNQETQYF. The CDR3 DNA follows: TGTGCCAGCAGCTTTAACCAAGAGACCCAGTACTTC.

The CDR3: CASGLAFGDSSYNEQFF. The CDR3 DNA reads as TGTGCTAGTGGTTTGGCCTTTGGGGATAGCTCCTACAATGAGCAGTTCTTC. The chain uses TRBV12-5 and TRBJ2-1; D ambiguous. Trimming cost V 1 base and J 0 bases, with 13 bases left between them. CDR1 is LGHNT, CDR2 FRNRAP, per germline. The CDR3 covers 17 residues. Full variable domain (rest looked up from reference TRBV12-5 and TRBJ2-1): DARVTQTPRHKVTEMGQEVTMRCQPILGHNTVFWYRQTMMQGLELLAYFRNRAPLDDSGMPKDRFSAEMPDATLATLKIQPSEPRDSAVYFCASGLAFGDSSYNEQFFGPGTRLTVL.

The genes are TRBV28 and TRBJ2-7, with TRBD2 identical over 10 bases. V shed 4 bases, J shed 5 bases, and the junction held 5 bases outside the gene matches. From germline, CDR1 is MDHEN and CDR2 SYDVKM. CDR3 length equals 14 residues. The CDR3 DNA reads TGTGCCAGCAGTTCCTTAGCGGGAGGCAACGAGCAGTACTTC. Translated: CASSSLAGGNEQYF. Together with reference TRBV28 and TRBJ2-7, the CDR3 gives the full variable domain: DVKVTQSSRYLVKRTGEKVFLECVQDMDHENMFWYRQDPGLGLRLIYFSYDVKMKEKGDIPEGYSVSREKKERFSLILESASTNQTSMYLCASSSLAGGNEQYFGPGTRLTVT.

The chain joins TRBV11-3 to TRBJ2-5; 8 nucleotides agree with TRBD1. V gave up 5 bases and J gave up 2 bases; unmatched junction bases: 4. This CDR3 is 14 amino acids long. Germline V gene sequence: CDR1 SGHNT, CDR2 YENEEA. Here the CDR3 reads CASSPGQEQETQYF. As DNA, the CDR3 is TGTGCCAGCAGCCCGGGACAGGAGCAAGAGACCCAGTACTTC.

V usage is TRBV7-9 and J usage is TRBJ1-2, with D possibly TRBD1 on 6 matching bases. V was pared by 1 base and J by 2 bases, with 8 bases between. The CDR3 contains 14 residues. The germline CDR1 and CDR2 sequences are SEHNR and FQNEAQ (reference sequence). CDR3 sequence reads: CASSLETGNYGYTF. CDR3 nucleotides: TGTGCCAGCAGCTTAGAAACAGGGAACTATGGCTACACCTTC.

The chain has TRBV29-1 and TRBJ2-7; 10 positions match TRBD1. The CDR3 runs to 14 residues. Germline values: CDR1 SQVTM, CDR2 ANQGSEA. Losses at the gene ends were 4 bases for V and 1 base for J; bases not matched to a gene: 4. The CDR3 region is CSVVGTGVSYEQYF. The DNA for the CDR3 is TGCAGCGTTGTAGGGACAGGGGTGTCCTACGAGCAGTACTTC.

This chain links TRBV11-2 with TRBJ2-7; 8 bases line up with TRBD2. Unmatched junction bases numbered 21, after V lost 7 bases and J lost 4 bases. The CDR3 contains 18 residues. Germline-derived CDR1 and CDR2 are SGHAT and FQNNGV. CDR3 nucleotides: TGTGCCAGCACCTCGATGGGGCTAGCGGGTGCCTTCGGGTACGAGCAGTACTTC. Translation gives CASTSMGLAGAFGYEQYF.

V and J are TRBV4-1 and TRBJ2-7; no clear D. The CDR3 sequence is 13 residues long. V lost 1 base and J lost 5, with 9 bases in between. Per germline, CDR1 MGHRA and CDR2 YSYEKL. CDR3 loop: CASSQVLSNEQYF. The CDR3 DNA sequence: TGCGCCAGCAGCCAAGTTCTGTCCAACGAGCAGTACTTC.

This chain joins TRBV9 and TRBJ1-1; weak D call: TRBD1 (6 bases). Trimming removed 5 bases from V and 5 bases from J, with 7 bases in between. In germline, CDR1 is SGDLS, CDR2 YYNGEE. There are 11 residues in the CDR3. The CDR3 region has the DNA TGTGCCAGCAGTACAGGGACTGAAGCTTTCTTT. As protein: CASSTGTEAFF.

The J gene is TRBJ2-1, the V gene TRBV23-1; D is ambiguous. TRBV23-1 is flagged as an ORF with uncertain function. V lost 5 bases to trimming and J lost 6 bases, with 29 bases between them. The CDR3 covers 19 residues. CDR3 in amino acids: CASSKKTRPGPHKANEQFF. The DNA for the CDR3 is TGCGCCAGCAGTAAAAAAACCCGCCCCGGGCCACATAAGGCCAATGAGCAGTTCTTC.

The chain links TRBV9 to TRBJ1-4; TRBD1 is a possible D gene (6 bases). Per the germline V gene, CDR1 is SGDLS and CDR2 is YYNGEE. V shed 2 bases and J shed 3 bases, with 11 bases lying between them. The CDR3 covers 15 residues. The CDR3 spells CASSVVGTPNEKLFF. Here the CDR3 DNA reads TGTGCCAGCAGCGTTGTCGGGACACCTAATGAAAAACTGTTTTTT.

J is TRBJ2-1 and V is TRBV27; TRBD1 matches at 8 bases. This CDR3 contains 17 residues. The germline V gene encodes CDR1 MNHEY and CDR2 SMNVEV (reference sequence). The V segment lost 4 bases and the J segment 0 bases; nucleotides outside the gene matches: 8. In DNA, the CDR3 is TGTGCCAGCAGTTCCAACCGACAGGGGAGCTCCTACAATGAGCAGTTCTTC. Its protein is CASSSNRQGSSYNEQFF.

About this clone: Additional DNA sequences in this sample encode the identical CDR3. The V gene is TRBV27, the J gene TRBJ2-7, with 10 positions matching TRBD1. Germline CDR1 MNHEY, CDR2 SMNVEV (reference sequence). The length of the CDR3 is 13 residues. V lost 4 bases and J lost 3; bases outside the gene matches: 0. The CDR3 coding sequence is TGTGCCAGCAGTTGGGACAGGGGCTACGAGCAGTACTTC. Protein sequence: CASSWDRGYEQYF.

The chain couples TRBV27 to TRBJ1-2; weak D call: TRBD1 (6 bases). Trimming stripped 5 bases from V and 11 bases from J, with 21 bases between. The germline gives CDR1 MNHEY, CDR2 SMNVEV (reference sequence). This CDR3 contains 14 residues. The CDR3 is CASSPRAERGLYTF. CDR3 DNA: TGTGCCAGCAGTCCGAGGGCCGAAAGGGGGTTGTACACCTTC.

The genes are TRBV29-1 and TRBJ2-7; either TRBD1 or TRBD2 may fit D (5 bases each). The CDR3 has 12 amino acids. Germline V gene lookup returns CDR1 SQVTM and CDR2 ANQGSEA. V lost 4 bases and J 3 bases, leaving 10 bases between the germline ends. The CDR3 DNA reads as TGCAGCGTTGTACGGGGCCTCTACGAGCAGTACTTC. Translated, it gives CSVVRGLYEQYF.

V gene TRBV9 combines with J gene TRBJ2-7, with 7 bases identical to TRBD1. The ends lost 3 bases at V and 4 bases at J; junction bases unmatched: 7. In germline, CDR1 is SGDLS, CDR2 YYNGEE. The length of the CDR3 is 14 residues. The CDR3 coding sequence is TGTGCCAGCAGCGCCGGGACAGCTGTTTACGAGCAGTACTTC. This sequence encodes CASSAGTAVYEQYF.